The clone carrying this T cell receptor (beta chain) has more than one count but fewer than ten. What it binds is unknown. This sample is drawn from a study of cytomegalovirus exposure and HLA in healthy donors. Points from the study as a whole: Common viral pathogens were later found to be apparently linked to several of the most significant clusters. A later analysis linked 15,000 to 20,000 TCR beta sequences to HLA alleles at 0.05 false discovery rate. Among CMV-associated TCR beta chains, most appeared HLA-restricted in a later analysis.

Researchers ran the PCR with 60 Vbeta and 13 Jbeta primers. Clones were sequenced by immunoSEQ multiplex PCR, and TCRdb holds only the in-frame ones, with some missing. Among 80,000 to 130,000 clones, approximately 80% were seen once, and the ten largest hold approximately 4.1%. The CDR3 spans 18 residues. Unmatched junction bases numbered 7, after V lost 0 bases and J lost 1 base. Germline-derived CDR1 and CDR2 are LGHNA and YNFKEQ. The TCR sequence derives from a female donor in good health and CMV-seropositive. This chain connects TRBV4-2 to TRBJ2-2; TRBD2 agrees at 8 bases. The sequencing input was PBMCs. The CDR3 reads CASSQESRTSGNTGELFF. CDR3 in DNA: TGTGCCAGCAGCCAAGAGTCTAGAACTAGCGGGAACACCGGGGAGCTGTTTTTT.